The rows below give T cell receptor beta chains drawn from one sample of a study of beta chain features in type 1 diabetes. The table came from immunoSEQ multiplex PCR; TCRdb's copy has only in-frame clones and leaves some out. Of approximately 110,000 clones detected, around 40% appear once; the ten largest clones hold roughly 0.07%. Sequencing was carried out using stem cell memory CD4+ T cells from blood. The receptors derive from a woman aged 18-35 years in good health. The CDR3 runs from the conserved cysteine through the conserved F or W. D genes are given only for firm matches. Rows give clone size only sometimes, using once, few, many, or a class for an expanded clone.

-	TRBV6-5	TRBJ2-3	-	CASSYAAATDTQYF	TGTGCCAGCAGTTACGCGGCAGCTACAGATACGCAGTATTTT
few	TRBV30	TRBJ2-1	TRBD2	CAWSVGLAGARGEQFF	TGTGCCTGGAGTGTAGGCCTAGCGGGAGCTCGGGGTGAGCAGTTCTTC
-	TRBV6-1	TRBJ2-7	-	CASSFRTIYEQYF	TGTGCCAGCAGTTTCCGGACTATCTACGAGCAGTACTTC
few	TRBV6-6	TRBJ1-5	-	CASSFERGDQPQHF	TGTGCCAGCAGTTTTGAGAGAGGAGATCAGCCCCAGCATTTT
-	TRBV5-4	TRBJ2-6	-	CASSLDLAAGANVLTF	TGTGCCAGCAGCTTGGATCTCGCGGCTGGGGCCAACGTCCTGACTTTC
-	TRBV14	TRBJ1-2	-	CASSHLRGTRGYTF	TGTGCCAGCAGCCATCTCCGGGGGACGCGGGGCTACACCTTC
few	TRBV4-2	TRBJ1-1	-	CASSRGGGTKNSDFF	TGTGCCAGCAGCCGCGGGGGGGGGACGAAAAATTCGGATTTCTTT
-	TRBV19	TRBJ1-5	-	CASTPNEANQPQHF	TGTGCCAGTACTCCCAACGAGGCCAATCAGCCCCAGCATTTT
-	TRBV30	TRBJ2-3	TRBD2	CAWSVLLGGLAGGSRSTDTQYF	TGTGCCTGGAGTGTACTACTAGGAGGGCTAGCGGGAGGGAGTAGGAGCACAGATACGCAGTATTTT
-	TRBV4-3	TRBJ2-1	-	CASSRGLDYNEQFF	TGCGCCAGCAGCCGAGGACTTGATTACAATGAGCAGTTCTTC
-	TRBV23-1	TRBJ2-7	-	CASSRQSYEQYF	TGCGCCAGCAGTCGACAGAGCTACGAGCAGTACTTC
-	TRBV9	TRBJ2-1	TRBD2	CASSAILARYNEQFF	TGTGCCAGCAGCGCGATACTAGCGAGGTACAATGAGCAGTTCTTC
few	TRBV27	TRBJ2-7	TRBD2	CASKILSTSGYEQYF	TGTGCCAGCAAAATCCTCTCGACTAGCGGCTACGAGCAGTACTTC
few	TRBV6-5	TRBJ1-5	-	CASSWRAGNQPQHF	TGTGCCAGCAGTTGGAGGGCTGGCAATCAGCCCCAGCATTTT
few	TRBV20-1	TRBJ2-3	-	CSRGGADTQYF	TGCAGTAGGGGGGGCGCAGATACGCAGTATTTT
few	TRBV30	TRBJ2-5	-	CAWSVLGRETQYF	TGTGCCTGGAGTGTACTAGGTCGGGAGACCCAGTACTTC
few	TRBV7-9	TRBJ2-5	-	CASSLAWTLPETQYF	TGTGCCAGCAGCTTAGCCTGGACACTGCCGGAGACCCAGTACTTC
-	TRBV30	TRBJ1-2	TRBD1	CAWSGTDRGGYTF	TGTGCCTGGAGTGGGACGGACAGGGGTGGCTACACCTTC
-	TRBV7-2	TRBJ2-7	TRBD2	CASSLALAGGVQYF	TGTGCCAGCAGCTTAGCACTAGCGGGAGGGGTGCAGTACTTC
-	TRBV12-5	TRBJ2-2	TRBD2	CASGLSAGGGTGELFF	TGTGCTAGTGGTTTGTCGGCGGGAGGTGGTACCGGGGAGCTGTTTTTT
-	TRBV27	TRBJ1-2	TRBD1	CASRLLGTDGYTF	TGTGCCAGCAGACTCCTTGGGACAGATGGCTACACCTTC
-	TRBV9	TRBJ2-7	-	CASSPRLGREQYF	TGTGCCAGCAGCCCACGACTGGGGAGAGAGCAGTACTTC